Below, one T cell receptor (beta chain) is given with its context. The repertoire was sequenced with immunoSEQ multiplex PCR; TCRdb's copy has only in-frame clones and lacks some. Among about 41,000 clones, around 83% were seen once, and the ten largest hold about 2.7%. The data originate from a study of PD-L1 blockade in urothelial cancer. The length of the CDR3 is 15 residues. V shed 4 bases and J 5 bases; nucleotides not matched to a gene: 8. CDR1 is SGHTA, CDR2 FQGNSA, per germline. As to time point: peripheral blood 6 weeks after treatment start. The clonotype comes from a man aged 70-80 years with urothelial cancer. The sequencing used PBMCs, collected around atezolizumab (anti-PD-L1) treatment. J is TRBJ2-5 and V is TRBV7-2, with TRBD2 identical over 9 bases. The CDR3 loop is CASSSQASGIETQYF. Here the CDR3 DNA reads TGTGCCAGCAGCTCCCAGGCTAGCGGGATTGAGACCCAGTACTTC.